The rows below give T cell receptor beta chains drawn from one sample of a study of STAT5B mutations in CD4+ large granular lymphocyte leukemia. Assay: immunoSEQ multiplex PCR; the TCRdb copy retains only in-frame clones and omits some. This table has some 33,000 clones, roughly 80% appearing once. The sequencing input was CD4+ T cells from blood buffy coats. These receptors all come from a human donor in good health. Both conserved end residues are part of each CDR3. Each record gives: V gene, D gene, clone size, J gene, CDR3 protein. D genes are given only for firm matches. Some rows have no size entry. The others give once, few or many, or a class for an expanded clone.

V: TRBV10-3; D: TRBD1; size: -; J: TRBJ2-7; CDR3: CAISEIAGDRGYEQYF
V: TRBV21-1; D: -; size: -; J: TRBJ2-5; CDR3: CASSPILVGTQYF
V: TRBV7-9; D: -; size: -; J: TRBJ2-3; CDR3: CASTSLRILTDTQYF
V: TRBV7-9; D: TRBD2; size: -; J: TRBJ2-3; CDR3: CASSLAGDTDTQYF
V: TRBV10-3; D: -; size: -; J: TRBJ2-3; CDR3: CAISPSIDTDSTDTQYF
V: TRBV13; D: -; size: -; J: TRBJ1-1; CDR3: CASTNLQRGAHTEAFF
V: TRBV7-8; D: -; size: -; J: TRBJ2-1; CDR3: CASSFWGDEQFF
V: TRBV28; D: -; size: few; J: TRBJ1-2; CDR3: CASSPAHRGSSWGYGYTF
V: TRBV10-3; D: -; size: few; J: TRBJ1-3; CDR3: CAISDSGPGQLSGNTIYF
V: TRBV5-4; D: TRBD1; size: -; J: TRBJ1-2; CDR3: CASSLPGGNYGYTF
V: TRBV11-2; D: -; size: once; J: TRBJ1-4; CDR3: CASKIVGGEKLFF
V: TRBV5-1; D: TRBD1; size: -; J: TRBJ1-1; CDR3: CASSRGRTGAEQVTEAFF
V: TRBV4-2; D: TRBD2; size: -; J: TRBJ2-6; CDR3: CASSLGGALRGANVLTF
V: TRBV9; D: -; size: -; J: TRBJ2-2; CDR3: CASSPRGNTGELFF
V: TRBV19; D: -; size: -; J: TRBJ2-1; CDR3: CASSIARGGPSEQFF
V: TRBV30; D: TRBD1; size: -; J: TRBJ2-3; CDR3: CAGDRGLTDTQYF
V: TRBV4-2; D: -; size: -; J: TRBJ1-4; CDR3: CASSQGRYNEKLFF
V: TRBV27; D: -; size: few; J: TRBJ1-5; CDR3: CASSTRPGNQPQHF
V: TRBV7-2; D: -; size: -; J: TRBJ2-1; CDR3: CASSLINPGSSYNEQFF
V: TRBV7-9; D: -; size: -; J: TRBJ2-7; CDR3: CASSLFQGPDEQYF
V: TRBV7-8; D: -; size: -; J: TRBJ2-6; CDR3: CASSPGLGAGGANVLTF
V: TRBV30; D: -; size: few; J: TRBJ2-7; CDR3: CAWSSRVVREQYF
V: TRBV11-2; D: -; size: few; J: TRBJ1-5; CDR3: CASSLDGDSNQPQHF
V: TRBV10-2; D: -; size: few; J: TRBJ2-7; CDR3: CASMGGARYEQYF
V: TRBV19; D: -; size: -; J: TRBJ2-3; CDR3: CASLWGRGYRDTQYF
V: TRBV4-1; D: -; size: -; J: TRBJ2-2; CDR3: CASSLVYTGELFF
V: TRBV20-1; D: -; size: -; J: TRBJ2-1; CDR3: CSARDRDEQFF
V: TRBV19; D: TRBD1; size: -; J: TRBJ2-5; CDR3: CASSVKQGAGETQYF
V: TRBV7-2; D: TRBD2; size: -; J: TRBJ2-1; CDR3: CASSLDWTSGSGEQFF
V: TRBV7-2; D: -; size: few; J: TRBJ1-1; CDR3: CASSADSNTEAFF
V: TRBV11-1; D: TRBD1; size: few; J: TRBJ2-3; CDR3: CASSYGTASDTQYF
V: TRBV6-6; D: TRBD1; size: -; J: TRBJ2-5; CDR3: CASSWTGGASETQYF
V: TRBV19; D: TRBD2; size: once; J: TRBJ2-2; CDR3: CASSQGLAYTGELFF
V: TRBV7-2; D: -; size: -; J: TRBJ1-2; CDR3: CASSQQTGLSGYGYTF
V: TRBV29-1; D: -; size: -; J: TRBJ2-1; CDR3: CSVEYRGAYNEQFF
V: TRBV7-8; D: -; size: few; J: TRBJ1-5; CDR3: CASSLVRGGKKPQHF
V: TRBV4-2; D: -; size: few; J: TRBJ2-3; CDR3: CASSQDDSTTDTQYF
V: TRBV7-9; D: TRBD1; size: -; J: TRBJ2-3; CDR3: CASSLRTGRGTDTQYF
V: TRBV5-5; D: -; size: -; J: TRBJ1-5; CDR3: CASSLERVNQPQHF
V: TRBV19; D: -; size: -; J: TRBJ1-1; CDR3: CASHRGLQNTEAFF
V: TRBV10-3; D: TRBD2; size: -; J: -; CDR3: CAIRLTSGSYEQYF
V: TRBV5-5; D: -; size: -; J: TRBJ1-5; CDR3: CASSLTGNQPQHF
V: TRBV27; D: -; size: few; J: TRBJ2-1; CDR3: CASSMDFSYNEQFF
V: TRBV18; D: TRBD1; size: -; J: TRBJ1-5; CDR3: CASSHSDRDQPQHF
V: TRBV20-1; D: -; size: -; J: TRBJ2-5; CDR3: CSALYQETQYF
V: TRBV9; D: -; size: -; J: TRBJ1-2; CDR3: CASSPWDLASYGYTF
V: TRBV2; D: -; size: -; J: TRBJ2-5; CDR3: CASTDVGFEETQYF
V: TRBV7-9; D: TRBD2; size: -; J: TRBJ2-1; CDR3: CASSLVLAGGNEQFF
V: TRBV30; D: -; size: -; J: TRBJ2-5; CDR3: CAFSYGTQETQYF
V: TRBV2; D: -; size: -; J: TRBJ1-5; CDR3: CASSEGSGRGQPQHF
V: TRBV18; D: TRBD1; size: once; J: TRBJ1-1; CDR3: CASSGTGGTEAFF
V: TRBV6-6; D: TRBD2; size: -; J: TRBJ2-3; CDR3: CASSYSGTIADTQYF
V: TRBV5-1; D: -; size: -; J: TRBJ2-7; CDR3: CASSLRPRSSYEQYF
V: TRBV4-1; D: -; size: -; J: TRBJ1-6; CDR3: CASSQAGAADRVHF